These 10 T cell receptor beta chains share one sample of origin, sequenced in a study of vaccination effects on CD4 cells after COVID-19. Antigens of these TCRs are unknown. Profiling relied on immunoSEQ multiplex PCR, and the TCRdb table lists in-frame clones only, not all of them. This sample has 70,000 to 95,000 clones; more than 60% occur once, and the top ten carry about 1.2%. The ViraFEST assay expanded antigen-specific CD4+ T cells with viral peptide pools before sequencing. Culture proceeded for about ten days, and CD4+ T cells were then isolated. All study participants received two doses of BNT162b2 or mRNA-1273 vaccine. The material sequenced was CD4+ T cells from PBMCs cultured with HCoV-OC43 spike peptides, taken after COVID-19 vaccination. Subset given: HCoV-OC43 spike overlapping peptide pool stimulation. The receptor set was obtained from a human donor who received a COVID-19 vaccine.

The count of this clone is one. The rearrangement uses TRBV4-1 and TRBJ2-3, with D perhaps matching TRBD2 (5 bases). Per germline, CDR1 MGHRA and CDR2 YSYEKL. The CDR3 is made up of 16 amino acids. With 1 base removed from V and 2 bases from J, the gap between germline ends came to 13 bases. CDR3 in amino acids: CASSQVGRGSTDTQYF. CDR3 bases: TGCGCCAGCAGCCAAGTGGGTCGCGGGTCCACAGATACGCAGTATTTT.

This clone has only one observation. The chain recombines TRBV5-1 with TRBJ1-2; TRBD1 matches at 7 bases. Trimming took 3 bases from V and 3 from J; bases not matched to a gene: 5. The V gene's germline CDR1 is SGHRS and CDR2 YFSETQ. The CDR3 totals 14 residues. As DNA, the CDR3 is TGCGCCAGCAGCTCCCAGGGGGGCGACTATGGCTACACCTTC. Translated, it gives CASSSQGGDYGYTF.

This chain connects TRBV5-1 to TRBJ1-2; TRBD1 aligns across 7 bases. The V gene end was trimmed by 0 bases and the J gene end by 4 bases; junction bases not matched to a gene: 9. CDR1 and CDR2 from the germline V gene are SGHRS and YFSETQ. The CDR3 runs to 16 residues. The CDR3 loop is CASSLGGGEMFYGYTF. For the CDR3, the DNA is TGCGCCAGCAGCTTGGGAGGGGGCGAAATGTTCTATGGCTACACCTTC. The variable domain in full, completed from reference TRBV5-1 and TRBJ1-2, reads KAGVTQTPRYLIKTRGQQVTLSCSPISGHRSVSWYQQTPGQGLQFLFEYFSETQRNKGNFPGRFSGRQFSNSRSEMNVSTLELGDSALYLCASSLGGGEMFYGYTFGSGTRLTVV.

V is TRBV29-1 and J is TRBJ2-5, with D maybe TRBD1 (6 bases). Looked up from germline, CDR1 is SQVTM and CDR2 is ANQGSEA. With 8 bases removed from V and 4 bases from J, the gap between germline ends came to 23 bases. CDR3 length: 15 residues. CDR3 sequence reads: CSIGGVGGPGETQYF. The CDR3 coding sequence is TGCAGCATCGGAGGAGTAGGGGGACCAGGAGAGACCCAGTACTTC.

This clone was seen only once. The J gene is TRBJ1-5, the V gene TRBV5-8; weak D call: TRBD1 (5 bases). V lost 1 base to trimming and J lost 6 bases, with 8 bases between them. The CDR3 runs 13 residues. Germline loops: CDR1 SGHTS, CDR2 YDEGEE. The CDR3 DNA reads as TGTGCCAGCAGCTTGTCCGGGGCTCAGCCCCAGCATTTT. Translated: CASSLSGAQPQHF. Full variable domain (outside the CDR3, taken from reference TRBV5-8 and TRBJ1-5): EAGVTQSPTHLIKTRGQQATLRCSPISGHTSVYWYQQALGLGLQFLLWYDEGEERNRGNFPPRFSGRQFPNYSSELNVNALELEDSALYLCASSLSGAQPQHFGDGTRLSIL.

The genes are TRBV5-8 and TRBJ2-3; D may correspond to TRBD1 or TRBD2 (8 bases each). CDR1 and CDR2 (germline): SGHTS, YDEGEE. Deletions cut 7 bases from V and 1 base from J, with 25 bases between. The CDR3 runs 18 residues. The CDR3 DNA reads TGTGCCAGCCCTGCTGGACAGGGATCAGCGGGGGGCACAGATACGCAGTATTTT. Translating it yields CASPAGQGSAGGTDTQYF.

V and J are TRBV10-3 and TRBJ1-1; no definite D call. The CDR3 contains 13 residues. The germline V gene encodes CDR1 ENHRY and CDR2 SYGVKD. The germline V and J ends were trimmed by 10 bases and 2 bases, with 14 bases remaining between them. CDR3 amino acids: CATGRTQNTEAFF. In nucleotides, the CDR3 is TGTGCCACCGGACGCACTCAAAACACTGAAGCTTTCTTT.

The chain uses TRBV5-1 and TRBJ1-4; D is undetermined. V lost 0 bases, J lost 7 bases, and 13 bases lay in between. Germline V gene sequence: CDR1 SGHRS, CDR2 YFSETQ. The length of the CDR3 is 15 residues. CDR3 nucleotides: TGCGCCAGCAGCTTGGCTGGGATCCGCGGTGAAAAACTGTTTTTT. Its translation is CASSLAGIRGEKLFF.

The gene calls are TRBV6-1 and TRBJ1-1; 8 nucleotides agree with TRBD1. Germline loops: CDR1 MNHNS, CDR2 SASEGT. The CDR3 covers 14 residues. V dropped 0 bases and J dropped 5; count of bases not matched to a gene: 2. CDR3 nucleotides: TGTGCCAGCAGTGAAGCGGGACAGGTAACTGAAGCTTTCTTT. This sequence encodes CASSEAGQVTEAFF.

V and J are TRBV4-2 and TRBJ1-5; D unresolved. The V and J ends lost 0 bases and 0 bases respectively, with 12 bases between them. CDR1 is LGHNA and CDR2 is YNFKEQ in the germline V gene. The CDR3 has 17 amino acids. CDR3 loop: CASSQESSAGSNQPQHF. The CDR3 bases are TGTGCCAGCAGCCAAGAGTCCTCGGCCGGTAGCAATCAGCCCCAGCATTTT.